This T cell receptor (beta chain) was identified during a study of blood T cell repertoires in COVID-19. Study context: Acute and convalescent COVID-19 samples came from the United States, Italy and Spain. In each case, the material was cDNA or gDNA derived from T cells, B-cell-depleted T cells, or PBMCs.

V lost 1 base, J lost 3 bases, and 17 bases lay in between. The CDR3 totals 17 residues. Germline V CDR1 and CDR2: MNHNS, SASEGT. Authors' analysis steps: Nucleated cell number was recorded as an estimate derived from reference gene primer amplification. Some clones are missing from TCRdb's copy, which holds only in-frame ones; the method was immunoSEQ multiplex PCR. V and J calls and clone size come straight from that table; D and trimming were deduced from the DNA. The sample shows 140,000 to 150,000 clones, roughly 90% of them seen only once. The sample was peripheral blood. The TCR originated in a human donor in a cohort sampled during active COVID-19. V and J are TRBV6-1 and TRBJ2-3, with D perhaps matching TRBD2 (7 bases). CDR3 residues: CASSEVEGGLVTDTQYF. The CDR3 DNA is TGTGCCAGCAGTGAAGTGGAGGGGGGGCTCGTGACAGATACGCAGTATTTT.